Listed here are 18 T cell receptor beta chains from one sample, sequenced in a study of blood T cell repertoires in COVID-19. TCRdb's table, derived via immunoSEQ multiplex PCR, lists solely in-frame clones and lacks some. The table shows hundreds of thousands of clones, with 90% occurring only once. The specimen sequenced was peripheral blood. All receptors come from a woman aged 35 to 49 with COVID-19, enrolled during active disease.

A few counts support this clone. The chain combines TRBV4-1 with TRBJ2-2, with 7 bases that match TRBD2. Germline V CDR1 and CDR2: MGHRA, YSYEKL. The CDR3 spans 16 residues. Losses at the gene ends were 1 base for V and 1 base for J; bases not matched to a gene: 3. The CDR3 reads CASSQGGLRNTGELFF. The CDR3 DNA reads as TGCGCCAGCAGCCAAGGGGGACTAAGGAACACCGGGGAGCTGTTTTTT.

V usage is TRBV5-1 and J usage is TRBJ2-5, with 9 positions matching TRBD2. The CDR3 consists of 15 residues. Trimming removed 7 bases from V and 4 bases from J; junction bases left unmatched: 11. Germline CDR1 reads SGHRS; CDR2 reads YFSETQ. The CDR3: CASRREGHLGETQYF. For the CDR3, the DNA is TGCGCCAGCCGGCGGGAGGGCCACTTGGGAGAGACCCAGTACTTC. The full variable domain, its missing parts supplied by reference TRBV5-1 and TRBJ2-5, is KAGVTQTPRYLIKTRGQQVTLSCSPISGHRSVSWYQQTPGQGLQFLFEYFSETQRNKGNFPGRFSGRQFSNSRSEMNVSTLELGDSALYLCASRREGHLGETQYFGPGTRLLVL.

This chain joins TRBV6-5 and TRBJ1-5; perhaps TRBD1 as D (6 bases). Per the germline V gene, CDR1 is MNHEY and CDR2 is SVGAGI. CDR3 length: 14 residues. V was trimmed by 6 bases and J by 1 base, leaving 10 bases between them. As DNA, the CDR3 is TGTGCCAGCAGGTATGGACAGAGCAATCAGCCCCAGCATTTT. It yields the protein CASRYGQSNQPQHF.

This clone was found once. The V call is TRBV18, the J call TRBJ2-5; possibly TRBD1 for D (5 bases). The CDR3 totals 14 residues. Per germline, CDR1 KGHSH and CDR2 LQKENI. V gave up 6 bases and J gave up 3 bases, with 14 bases separating them. In nucleotides, the CDR3 is TGTGCCAGCTCCCGATCGGACACTAAAGAGACCCAGTACTTC. Its protein product is CASSRSDTKETQYF. The complete variable domain, with remaining parts taken from reference TRBV18 and TRBJ2-5, reads NAGVMQNPRHLVRRRGQEARLRCSPMKGHSHVYWYRQLPEEGLKFMVYLQKENIIDESGMPKERFSAEFPKEGPSILRIQQVVRGDSAAYFCASSRSDTKETQYFGPGTRLLVL.

The chain links TRBV30 to TRBJ2-5, with D possibly being TRBD1 (7 bases). V lost 2 bases and J lost 4, with 11 bases in between. The CDR3 length is 13 residues. Germline V gene lookup returns CDR1 GTSNPN and CDR2 SVGIG (reference sequence). The DNA for the CDR3 is TGTGCCTGGAGTTGGCAGGGGGGAGAGACCCAGTACTTC. Its translation: CAWSWQGGETQYF. The whole variable domain, remainder taken from reference TRBV30 and TRBJ2-5, is SQTIHQWPATLVQPVGSPLSLECTVEGTSNPNLYWYRQAAGRGLQLLFYSVGIGQISSEVPQNLSASRPQDRQFILSSKKLLLSDSGFYLCAWSWQGGETQYFGPGTRLLVL.

This chain links TRBV27 with TRBJ2-7, with D hard to call. The germline V and J ends were trimmed by 3 bases and 3 bases, with 9 bases remaining between them. Looked up from germline, CDR1 is MNHEY and CDR2 is SMNVEV (reference sequence). The CDR3 is made up of 13 amino acids. CDR3 nucleotides: TGTGCCAGCAGTTTTGGGCCCTACTACGAGCAGTACTTC. Encoded protein: CASSFGPYYEQYF.

This chain connects TRBV18 to TRBJ2-1; possible D gene TRBD2, 6 bases. The germline V gene encodes CDR1 KGHSH and CDR2 LQKENI. The CDR3 sequence is 17 residues long. Trimming cost V 3 bases and J 4 bases, with 19 bases left between them. The CDR3 reads CASSPYYRASGYNEQFF. The CDR3, as DNA: TGTGCCAGCTCACCCTATTACCGGGCCAGCGGGTACAATGAGCAGTTCTTC.

This chain joins TRBV28 and TRBJ1-3; D is undetermined. Germline loops: CDR1 MDHEN, CDR2 SYDVKM. The CDR3 runs 12 residues. With 8 bases removed from V and 5 bases from J, the gap between germline ends came to 10 bases. CDR3 region: CASLQVRNTIYF. The CDR3 region has the DNA TGTGCCAGCCTGCAGGTCAGAAACACCATATATTTT.

The rearrangement links TRBV30 to TRBJ1-1; D unclear. This CDR3 has 10 amino acids. From germline, CDR1 is GTSNPN and CDR2 SVGIG (reference sequence). V was trimmed by 7 bases and J by 0 bases, leaving 3 bases between them. This CDR3 is CALMNTEAFF. CDR3 DNA sequence: TGTGCCTTAATGAACACTGAAGCTTTCTTT.

The J gene is TRBJ2-5, the V gene TRBV6-5; 11 bases line up with TRBD1. The ends lost 6 bases at V and 1 base at J; junction bases unmatched: 4. CDR3 size: 15 residues. Germline CDR1 MNHEY, CDR2 SVGAGI. The CDR3 sequence: CASRGTGGSQETQYF. CDR3 nucleotides: TGTGCCAGCAGGGGGACAGGGGGTAGCCAAGAGACCCAGTACTTC.

The J gene is TRBJ1-5, the V gene TRBV28; D is ambiguous. The V and J ends lost 2 bases and 8 bases respectively, with 16 bases between them. The CDR3 totals 15 residues. Germline-derived CDR1 and CDR2 are MDHEN and SYDVKM. CDR3 loop: CASSLGSSDRKPQHF. CDR3 in DNA: TGTGCCAGCAGTTTAGGGAGTTCAGACCGTAAGCCCCAGCATTTT.

The chain has TRBV10-2 and TRBJ2-1; D is unresolved. CDR3 length: 15 residues. Per the germline V gene, CDR1 is WSHSY and CDR2 is SAAADI. The V gene lost 5 bases and the J gene lost 9 bases, with 20 bases spanning the gap. CDR3 residues: CASSFKSASRPEQFF. The CDR3 region has the DNA TGCGCCAGCAGTTTCAAGTCGGCTAGTAGGCCTGAGCAGTTCTTC.

V is TRBV5-1 and J is TRBJ1-1; D is undetermined. Looked up from germline, CDR1 is SGHRS and CDR2 is YFSETQ. The ends were cut back, 7 bases at V and 1 base at J, with 20 bases in the middle. The CDR3 is 16 amino acids. As DNA, the CDR3 is TGCGCCAGCTCATGGGGAGCTAATCGGGGGAACACTGAAGCTTTCTTT. Its protein is CASSWGANRGNTEAFF.

V usage is TRBV24-1 and J usage is TRBJ1-1; a weak D match, TRBD1 (6 bases). Per germline, CDR1 KGHDR and CDR2 SFDVKD. V lost 4 bases to trimming and J lost 2 bases, with 13 bases between them. This CDR3 is 15 amino acids long. CDR3 sequence (DNA): TGTGCCACCAGTGAGTCCAGGGGCACTAACACTGAAGCTTTCTTT. Translating it yields CATSESRGTNTEAFF.

The rearrangement links TRBV25-1 to TRBJ2-7; 10 nucleotides agree with TRBD1. J was trimmed by 4 bases and V by 5 bases; bases with no gene match: 5. Germline lookup yields CDR1 MGHDK and CDR2 SYGVNS. The CDR3 runs to 14 residues. The CDR3: CASSPGQGVYEQYF. Written as DNA, the CDR3 is TGTGCCAGCAGTCCAGGACAGGGGGTGTACGAGCAGTACTTC.

The genes are TRBV6-5 and TRBJ2-1, with D uncertain. Germline CDR1 MNHEY, CDR2 SVGAGI. V was shortened by 8 bases and J by 5 bases, with 16 bases between the two germline ends. This CDR3 has 14 amino acids. CDR3 sequence reads: CASLEPALNNEQFF. The CDR3 coding sequence is TGTGCCAGCCTAGAGCCGGCTCTGAACAATGAGCAGTTCTTC.

This chain joins TRBV25-1 and TRBJ2-5; D remains ambiguous. Trimming shortened V by 7 bases and J by 5 bases, and 14 bases separated the two germline ends. The length of the CDR3 is 13 residues. From germline, CDR1 is MGHDK and CDR2 SYGVNS. CDR3 bases: TGTGCCAGCATCCTGGCTGGCGGCGAGACCCAGTACTTC. It is translated as CASILAGGETQYF.

The rearrangement links TRBV7-2 to TRBJ1-3; the D gene is possibly TRBD1 (6 bases). The CDR3 is 14 amino acids. Germline V lookup: CDR1 SGHTA, CDR2 FQGNSA. Between the trimmed V and J ends, which lost 4 bases and 2 bases, there was a span of 9 bases. The CDR3 coding sequence is TGTGCCAGCAGCTCGACAGGACCTGGAAACACCATATATTTT. The encoded protein is CASSSTGPGNTIYF.